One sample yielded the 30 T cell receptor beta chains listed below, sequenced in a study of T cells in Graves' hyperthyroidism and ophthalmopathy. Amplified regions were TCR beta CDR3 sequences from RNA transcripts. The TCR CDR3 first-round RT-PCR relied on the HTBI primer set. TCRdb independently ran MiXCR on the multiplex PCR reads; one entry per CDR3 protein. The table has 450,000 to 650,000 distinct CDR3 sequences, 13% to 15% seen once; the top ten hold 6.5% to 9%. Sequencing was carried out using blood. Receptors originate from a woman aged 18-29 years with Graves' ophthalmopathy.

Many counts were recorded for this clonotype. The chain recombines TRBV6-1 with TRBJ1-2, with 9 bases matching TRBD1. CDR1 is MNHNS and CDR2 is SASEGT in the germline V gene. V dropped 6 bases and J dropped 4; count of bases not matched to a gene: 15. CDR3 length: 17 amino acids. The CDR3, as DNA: TGTGCCAGCAGGAAAGGGACAGGGCCCTATATTTCCTATGGCTACACCTTC. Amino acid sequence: CASRKGTGPYISYGYTF.

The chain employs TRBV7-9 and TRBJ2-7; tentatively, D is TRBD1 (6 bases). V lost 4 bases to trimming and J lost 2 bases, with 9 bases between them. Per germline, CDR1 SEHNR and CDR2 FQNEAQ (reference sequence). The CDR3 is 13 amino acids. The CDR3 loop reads CASSSWTAYEQYF. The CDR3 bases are TGTGCCAGCAGCTCATGGACAGCCTACGAGCAGTACTTC.

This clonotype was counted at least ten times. The CDR3 DNA reads TGTGCCAGCAGTTTTGGTAACCACGGGAACACTGAAGCTTTCTTT. Protein product: CASSFGNHGNTEAFF. The J gene is TRBJ1-1, the V gene TRBV11-2; D is ambiguous. V lost 6 bases and J lost 1, with 15 bases in between. This CDR3 is 15 amino acids long. Germline values: CDR1 SGHAT, CDR2 FQNNGV.

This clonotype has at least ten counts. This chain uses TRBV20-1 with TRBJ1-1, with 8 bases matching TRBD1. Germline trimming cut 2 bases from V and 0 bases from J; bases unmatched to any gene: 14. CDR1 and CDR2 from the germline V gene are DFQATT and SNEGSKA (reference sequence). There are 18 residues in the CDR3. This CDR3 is CSARTRTGLLPLNTEAFF. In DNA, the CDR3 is TGCAGTGCTAGAACCCGGACAGGGCTTCTCCCCTTGAACACTGAAGCTTTCTTT.

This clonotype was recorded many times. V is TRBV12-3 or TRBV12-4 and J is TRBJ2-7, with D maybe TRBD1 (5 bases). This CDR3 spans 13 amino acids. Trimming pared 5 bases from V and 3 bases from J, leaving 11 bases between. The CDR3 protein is CASSPRQSYEQYF. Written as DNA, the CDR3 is TGTGCCAGCAGTCCCCGACAGAGCTACGAGCAGTACTTC.

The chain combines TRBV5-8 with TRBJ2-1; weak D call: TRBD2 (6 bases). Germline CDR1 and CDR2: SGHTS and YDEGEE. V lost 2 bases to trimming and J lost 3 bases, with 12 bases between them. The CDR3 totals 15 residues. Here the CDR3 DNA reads TGTGCCAGCAGCTTCATGGACTACCTCTACAATGAGCAGTTCTTC. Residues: CASSFMDYLYNEQFF.

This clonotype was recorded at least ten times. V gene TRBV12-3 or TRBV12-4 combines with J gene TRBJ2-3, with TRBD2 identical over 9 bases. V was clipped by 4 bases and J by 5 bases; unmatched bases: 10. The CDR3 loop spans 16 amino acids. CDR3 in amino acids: CASSSPLAGEVDTQYF. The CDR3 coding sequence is TGTGCCAGCAGTTCCCCGTTAGCGGGAGAAGTAGATACGCAGTATTTT.

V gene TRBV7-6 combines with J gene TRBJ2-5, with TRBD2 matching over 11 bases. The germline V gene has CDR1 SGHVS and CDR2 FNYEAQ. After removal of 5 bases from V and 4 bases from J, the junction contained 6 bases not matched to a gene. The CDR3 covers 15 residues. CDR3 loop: CASSNSGRVGETQYF. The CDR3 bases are TGTGCCAGCAGCAATAGCGGGAGGGTTGGAGAGACCCAGTACTTC.

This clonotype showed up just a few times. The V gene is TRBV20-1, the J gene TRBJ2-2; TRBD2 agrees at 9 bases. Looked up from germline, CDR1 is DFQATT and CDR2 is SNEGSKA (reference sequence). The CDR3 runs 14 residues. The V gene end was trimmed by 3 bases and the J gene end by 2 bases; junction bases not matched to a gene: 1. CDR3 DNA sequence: TGCAGTGCTAGTAGCGGGAGCAACACCGGGGAGCTGTTTTTT. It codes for CSASSGSNTGELFF.

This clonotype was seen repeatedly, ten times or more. For the CDR3, the DNA is TGTGCCTGGAGCGACAATCGGAGGGGCGGTGAAAAACTGTTTTTT. As protein: CAWSDNRRGGEKLFF. V is TRBV30 and J is TRBJ1-4; D might be TRBD1 (5 bases). Germline CDR1 and CDR2: GTSNPN and SVGIG (reference sequence). There are 15 residues in the CDR3. The V and J ends lost 3 bases and 7 bases respectively, with 18 bases between them.

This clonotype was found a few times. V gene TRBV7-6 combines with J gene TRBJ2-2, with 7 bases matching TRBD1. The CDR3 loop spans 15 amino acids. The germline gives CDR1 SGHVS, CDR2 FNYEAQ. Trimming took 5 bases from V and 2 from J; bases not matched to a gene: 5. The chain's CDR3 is CASSTGQPNTGELFF. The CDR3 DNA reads TGTGCCAGCAGCACGGGACAGCCTAACACCGGGGAGCTGTTTTTT.

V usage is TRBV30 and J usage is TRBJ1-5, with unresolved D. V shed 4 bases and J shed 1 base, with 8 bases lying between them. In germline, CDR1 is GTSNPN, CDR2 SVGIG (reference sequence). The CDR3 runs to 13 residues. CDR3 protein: CAWKGGSNQPQHF. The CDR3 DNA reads TGTGCCTGGAAGGGAGGGAGCAATCAGCCCCAGCATTTT.

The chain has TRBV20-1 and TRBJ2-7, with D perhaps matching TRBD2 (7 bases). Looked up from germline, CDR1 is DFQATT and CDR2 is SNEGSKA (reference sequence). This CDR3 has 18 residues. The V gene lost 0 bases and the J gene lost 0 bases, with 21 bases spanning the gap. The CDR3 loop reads CSARDPTSGGLTSYEQYF. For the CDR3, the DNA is TGCAGTGCTAGAGACCCCACCTCGGGGGGCCTCACCTCCTACGAGCAGTACTTC.

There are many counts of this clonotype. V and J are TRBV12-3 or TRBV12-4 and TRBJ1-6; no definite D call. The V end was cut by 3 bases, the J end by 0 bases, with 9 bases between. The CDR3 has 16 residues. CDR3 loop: CASSLASSSYNSPLHF. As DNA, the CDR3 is TGTGCCAGCAGTTTGGCCAGTAGCTCCTATAATTCACCCCTCCACTTT.

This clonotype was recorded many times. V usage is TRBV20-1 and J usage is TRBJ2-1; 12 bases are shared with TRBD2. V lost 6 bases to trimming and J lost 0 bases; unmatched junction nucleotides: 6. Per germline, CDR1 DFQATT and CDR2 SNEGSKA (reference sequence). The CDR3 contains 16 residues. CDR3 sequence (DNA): TGCAGTGCCCCGAGACTAGCGGGAGCCTCCTACAATGAGCAGTTCTTC. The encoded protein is CSAPRLAGASYNEQFF.

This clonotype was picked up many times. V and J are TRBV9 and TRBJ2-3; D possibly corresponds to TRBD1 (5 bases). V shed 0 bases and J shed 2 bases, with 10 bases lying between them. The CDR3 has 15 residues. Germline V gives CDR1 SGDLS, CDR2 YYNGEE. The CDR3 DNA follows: TGTGCCAGCAGCGTAGGAGGACAAACCACAGATACGCAGTATTTT. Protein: CASSVGGQTTDTQYF.

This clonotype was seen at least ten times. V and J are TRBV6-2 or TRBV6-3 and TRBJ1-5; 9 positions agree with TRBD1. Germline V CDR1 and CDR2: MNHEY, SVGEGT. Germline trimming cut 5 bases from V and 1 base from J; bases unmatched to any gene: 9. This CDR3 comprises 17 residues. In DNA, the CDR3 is TGTGCCAGCAGTCAGCGGACAGGGGCCCTGAGCAATCAGCCCCAGCATTTT. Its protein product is CASSQRTGALSNQPQHF.

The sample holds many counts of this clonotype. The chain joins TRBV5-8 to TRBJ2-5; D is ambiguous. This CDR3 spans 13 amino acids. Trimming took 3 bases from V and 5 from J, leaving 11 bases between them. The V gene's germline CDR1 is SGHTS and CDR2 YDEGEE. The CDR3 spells CASSYVRYETQYF. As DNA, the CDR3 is TGTGCCAGCAGCTACGTCCGGTATGAGACCCAGTACTTC.

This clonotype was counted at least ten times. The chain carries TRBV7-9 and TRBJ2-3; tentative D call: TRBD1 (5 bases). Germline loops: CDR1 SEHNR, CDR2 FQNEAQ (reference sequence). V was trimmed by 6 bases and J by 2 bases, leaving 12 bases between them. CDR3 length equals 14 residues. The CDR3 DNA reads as TGTGCCAGCAGTCGACAGAAAGTCACAGATACGCAGTATTTT. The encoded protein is CASSRQKVTDTQYF. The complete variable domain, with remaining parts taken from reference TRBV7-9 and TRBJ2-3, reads DTGVSQNPRHKITKRGQNVTFRCDPISEHNRLYWYRQTLGQGPEFLTYFQNEAQLEKSRLLSDRFSAERPKGSFSTLEIQRTEQGDSAMYLCASSRQKVTDTQYFGPGTRLTVL.

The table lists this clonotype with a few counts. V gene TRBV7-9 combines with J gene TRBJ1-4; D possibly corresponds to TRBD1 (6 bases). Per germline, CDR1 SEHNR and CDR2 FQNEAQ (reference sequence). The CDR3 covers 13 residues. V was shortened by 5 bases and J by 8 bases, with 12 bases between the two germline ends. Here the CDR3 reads CASSASGVEKLFF. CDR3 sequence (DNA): TGTGCCAGCAGCGCCTCAGGGGTAGAAAAACTGTTTTTT.

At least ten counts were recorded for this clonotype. Written as DNA, the CDR3 is TGTGCCAGCAGATCGGGACAGTCCTACAATGAGCAGTTCTTC. Translation gives CASRSGQSYNEQFF. The chain employs TRBV6-2 or TRBV6-3 and TRBJ2-1; the match to TRBD1 covers 7 bases. Looked up from germline, CDR1 is MNHEY and CDR2 is SVGEGT. This CDR3 is built from 14 residues. V gave up 6 bases and J gave up 1 base; unmatched junction bases: 3.

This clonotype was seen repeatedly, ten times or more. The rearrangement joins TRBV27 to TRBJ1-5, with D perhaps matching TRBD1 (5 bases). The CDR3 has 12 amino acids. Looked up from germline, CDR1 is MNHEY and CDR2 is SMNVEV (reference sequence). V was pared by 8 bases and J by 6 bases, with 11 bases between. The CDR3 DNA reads TGTGCCAGCGCCGGGGGTGGTCAGCCCCAGCATTTT. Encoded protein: CASAGGGQPQHF.

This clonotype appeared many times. The CDR3 nucleotides are TGCGCCAGCAGATTCGACGAGGGCGGAAACACCATATATTTT. Its protein product is CASRFDEGGNTIYF. The chain uses TRBV5-1 and TRBJ1-3; D uncertain. From germline, CDR1 is SGHRS and CDR2 YFSETQ. V lost 5 bases to trimming and J lost 4 bases, with 13 bases between them. The CDR3 is 14 residues long.

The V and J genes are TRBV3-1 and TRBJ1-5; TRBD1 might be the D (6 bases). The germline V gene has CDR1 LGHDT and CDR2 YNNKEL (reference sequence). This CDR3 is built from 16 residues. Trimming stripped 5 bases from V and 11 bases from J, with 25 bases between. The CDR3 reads CASSVGHRDSLVAQHF. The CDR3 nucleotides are TGTGCCAGCAGCGTAGGGCACAGGGATTCGTTGGTAGCCCAGCATTTT.

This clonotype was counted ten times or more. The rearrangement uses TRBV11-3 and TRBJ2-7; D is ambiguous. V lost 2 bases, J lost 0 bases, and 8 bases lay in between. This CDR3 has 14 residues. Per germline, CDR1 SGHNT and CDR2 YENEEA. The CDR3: CASSLTPSSYEQYF. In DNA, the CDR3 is TGTGCCAGCAGCTTAACGCCGAGCTCCTACGAGCAGTACTTC.

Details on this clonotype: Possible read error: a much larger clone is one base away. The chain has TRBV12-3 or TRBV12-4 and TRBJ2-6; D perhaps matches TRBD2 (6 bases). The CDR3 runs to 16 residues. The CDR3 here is CASSAPGGAGANVPTF. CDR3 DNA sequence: TGTGCCAGCAGTGCGCCCGGAGGGGCTGGGGCCAACGTCCCGACTTTC.

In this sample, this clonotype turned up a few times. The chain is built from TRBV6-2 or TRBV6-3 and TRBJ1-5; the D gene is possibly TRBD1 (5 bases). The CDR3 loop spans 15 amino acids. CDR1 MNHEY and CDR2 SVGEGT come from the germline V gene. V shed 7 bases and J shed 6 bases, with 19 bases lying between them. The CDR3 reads CASTVRGDGGQPQHF. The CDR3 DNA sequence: TGTGCCAGCACCGTTCGAGGGGACGGTGGTCAGCCCCAGCATTTT.

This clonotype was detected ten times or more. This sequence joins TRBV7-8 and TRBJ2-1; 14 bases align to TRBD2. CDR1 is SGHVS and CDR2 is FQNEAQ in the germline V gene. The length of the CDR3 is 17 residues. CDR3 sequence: CATAEPSGTSGSSEQFF. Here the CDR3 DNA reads TGTGCGACAGCCGAACCTTCGGGGACTAGCGGGAGTAGTGAGCAGTTCTTC.

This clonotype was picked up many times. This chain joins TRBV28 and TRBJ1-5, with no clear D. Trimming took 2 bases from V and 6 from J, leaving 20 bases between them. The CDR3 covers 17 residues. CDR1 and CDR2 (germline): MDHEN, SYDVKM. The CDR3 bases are TGTGCCAGCAGTTTACCCCTGGATTACCGGGTAGGTCAGCCCCAGCATTTT. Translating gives CASSLPLDYRVGQPQHF.

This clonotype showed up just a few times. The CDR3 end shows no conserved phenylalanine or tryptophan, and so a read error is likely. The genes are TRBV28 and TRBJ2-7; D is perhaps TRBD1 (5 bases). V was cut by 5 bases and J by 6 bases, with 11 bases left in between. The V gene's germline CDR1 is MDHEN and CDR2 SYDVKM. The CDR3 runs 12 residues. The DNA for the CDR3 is TGTGCCAGCAGTCCAGGGCTCGGCGAGCAGTACCTC. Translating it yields CASSPGLGEQYL.